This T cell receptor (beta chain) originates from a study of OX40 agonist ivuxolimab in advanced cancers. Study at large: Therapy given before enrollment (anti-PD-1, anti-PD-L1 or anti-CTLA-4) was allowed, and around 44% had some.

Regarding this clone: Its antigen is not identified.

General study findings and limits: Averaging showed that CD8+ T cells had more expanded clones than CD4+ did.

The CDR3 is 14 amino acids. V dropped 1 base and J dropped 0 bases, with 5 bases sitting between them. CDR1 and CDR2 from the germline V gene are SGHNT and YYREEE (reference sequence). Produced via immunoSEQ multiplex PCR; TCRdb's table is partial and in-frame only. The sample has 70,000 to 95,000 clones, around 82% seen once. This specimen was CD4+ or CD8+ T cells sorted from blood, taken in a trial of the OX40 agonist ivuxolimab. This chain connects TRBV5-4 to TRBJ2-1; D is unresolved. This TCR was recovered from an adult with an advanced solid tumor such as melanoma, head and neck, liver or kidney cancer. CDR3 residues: CASSLRASYNEQFF. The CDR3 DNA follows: TGTGCCAGCAGCTTGCGGGCCTCCTACAATGAGCAGTTCTTC. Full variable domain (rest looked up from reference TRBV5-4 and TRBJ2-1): ETGVTQSPTHLIKTRGQQVTLRCSSQSGHNTVSWYQQALGQGPQFIFQYYREEENGRGNFPPRFSGLQFPNYSSELNVNALELDDSALYLCASSLRASYNEQFFGPGTRLTVL.